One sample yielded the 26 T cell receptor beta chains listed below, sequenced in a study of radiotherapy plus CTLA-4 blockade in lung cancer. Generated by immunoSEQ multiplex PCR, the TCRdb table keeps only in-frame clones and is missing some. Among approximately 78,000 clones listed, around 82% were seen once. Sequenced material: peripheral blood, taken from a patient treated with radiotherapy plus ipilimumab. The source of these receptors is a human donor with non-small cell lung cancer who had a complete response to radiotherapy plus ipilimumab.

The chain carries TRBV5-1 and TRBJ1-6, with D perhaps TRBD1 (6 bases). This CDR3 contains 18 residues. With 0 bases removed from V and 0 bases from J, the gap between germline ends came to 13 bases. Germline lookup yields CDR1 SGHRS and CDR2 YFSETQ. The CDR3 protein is CASSLDDRQSSYNSPLHF. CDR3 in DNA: TGCGCCAGCAGCTTGGATGACAGGCAAAGCTCCTATAATTCACCCCTCCACTTT.

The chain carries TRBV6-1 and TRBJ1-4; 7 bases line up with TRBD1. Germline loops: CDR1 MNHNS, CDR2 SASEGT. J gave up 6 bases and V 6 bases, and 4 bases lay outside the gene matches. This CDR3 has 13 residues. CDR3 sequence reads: CASSLQGYEKLFF. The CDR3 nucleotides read TGTGCCAGCAGCTTACAGGGGTATGAAAAACTGTTTTTT.

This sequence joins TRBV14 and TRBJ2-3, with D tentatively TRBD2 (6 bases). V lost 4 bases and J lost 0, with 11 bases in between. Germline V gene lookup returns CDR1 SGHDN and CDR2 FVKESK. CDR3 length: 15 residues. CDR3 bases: TGTGCCAGCAGCCTGCAGCGGGCTAGCACAGATACGCAGTATTTT. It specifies CASSLQRASTDTQYF.

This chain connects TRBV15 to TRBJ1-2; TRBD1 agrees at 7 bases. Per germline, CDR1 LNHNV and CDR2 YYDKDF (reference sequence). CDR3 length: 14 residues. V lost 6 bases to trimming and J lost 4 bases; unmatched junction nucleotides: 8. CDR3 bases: TGTGCCACCAGGCCGGGACAGCAATTCTATGGCTACACCTTC. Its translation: CATRPGQQFYGYTF. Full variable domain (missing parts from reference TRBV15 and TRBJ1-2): DAMVIQNPRYQVTQFGKPVTLSCSQTLNHNVMYWYQQKSSQAPKLLFHYYDKDFNNEADTPDNFQSRRPNTSFCFLDIRSPGLGDTAMYLCATRPGQQFYGYTFGSGTRLTVV.

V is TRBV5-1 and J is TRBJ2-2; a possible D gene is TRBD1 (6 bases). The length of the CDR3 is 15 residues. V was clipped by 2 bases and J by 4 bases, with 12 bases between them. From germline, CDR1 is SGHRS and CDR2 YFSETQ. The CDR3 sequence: CASSLLRGSTGELFF. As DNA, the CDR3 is TGCGCCAGCAGCTTACTCAGGGGTTCCACCGGGGAGCTGTTTTTT. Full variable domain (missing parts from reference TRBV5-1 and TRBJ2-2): KAGVTQTPRYLIKTRGQQVTLSCSPISGHRSVSWYQQTPGQGLQFLFEYFSETQRNKGNFPGRFSGRQFSNSRSEMNVSTLELGDSALYLCASSLLRGSTGELFFGEGSRLTVL.

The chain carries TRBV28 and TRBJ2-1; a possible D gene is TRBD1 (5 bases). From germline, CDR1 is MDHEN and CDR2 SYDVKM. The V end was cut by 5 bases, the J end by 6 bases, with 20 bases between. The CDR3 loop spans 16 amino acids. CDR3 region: CASSTTDTFLPNEQFF. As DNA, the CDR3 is TGTGCCAGCAGTACGACGGACACCTTTCTTCCCAATGAGCAGTTCTTC.

CDR3 nucleotides: TGTGCCAGCAGTGAGTGGGCAGGGGCGGGGAGCACTGAAGCTTTCTTT. Translating gives CASSEWAGAGSTEAFF. V is TRBV6-4 and J is TRBJ1-1; D is possibly TRBD1 (6 bases). Germline CDR1 reads MRHNA; CDR2 reads SNTAGT. V lost 3 bases to trimming and J lost 4 bases, with 18 bases between them. The CDR3 runs 16 residues.

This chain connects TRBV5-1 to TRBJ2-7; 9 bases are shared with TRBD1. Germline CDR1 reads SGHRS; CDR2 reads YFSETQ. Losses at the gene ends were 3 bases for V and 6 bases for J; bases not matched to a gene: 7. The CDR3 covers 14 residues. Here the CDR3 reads CASSSGTGRAEQYF. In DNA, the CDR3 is TGCGCCAGCAGCTCCGGGACAGGGAGGGCCGAGCAGTACTTC.

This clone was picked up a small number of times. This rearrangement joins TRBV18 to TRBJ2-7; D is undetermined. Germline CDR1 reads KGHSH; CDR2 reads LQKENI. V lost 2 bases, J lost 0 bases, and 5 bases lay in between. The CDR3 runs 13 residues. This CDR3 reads CASSPNGSYEQYV. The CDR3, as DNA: TGTGCCAGCTCACCAAACGGCTCCTACGAGCAGTACGTC.

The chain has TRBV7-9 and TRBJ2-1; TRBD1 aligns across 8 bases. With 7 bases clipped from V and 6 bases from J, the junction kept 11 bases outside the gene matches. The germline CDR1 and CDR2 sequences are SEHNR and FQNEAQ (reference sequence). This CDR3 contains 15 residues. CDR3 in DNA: TGTGCCAGCAACCCTTGGACAGGGAAGGGCAATGAGCAGTTCTTC. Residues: CASNPWTGKGNEQFF.

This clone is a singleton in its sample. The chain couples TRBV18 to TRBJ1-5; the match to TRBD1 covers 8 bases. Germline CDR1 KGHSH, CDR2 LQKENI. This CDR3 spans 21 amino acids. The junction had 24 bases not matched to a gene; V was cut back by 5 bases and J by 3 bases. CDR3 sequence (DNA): TGTGCCAGCTCATTACTCCCCGGGACAGGCACTTTCGTCTACCACAATCAGCCCCAGCATTTT. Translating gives CASSLLPGTGTFVYHNQPQHF.

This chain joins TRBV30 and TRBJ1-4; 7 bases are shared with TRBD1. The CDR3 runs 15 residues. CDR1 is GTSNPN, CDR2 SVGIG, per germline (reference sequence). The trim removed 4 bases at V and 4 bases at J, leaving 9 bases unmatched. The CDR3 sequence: CAWTYAGQINEKLFF. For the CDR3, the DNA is TGTGCCTGGACCTACGCGGGACAGATTAATGAAAAACTGTTTTTT.

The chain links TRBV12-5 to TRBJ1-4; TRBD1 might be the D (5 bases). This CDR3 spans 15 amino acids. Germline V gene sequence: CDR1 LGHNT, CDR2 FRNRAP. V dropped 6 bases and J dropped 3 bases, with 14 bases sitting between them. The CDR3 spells CASGQGLMSNEKLFF. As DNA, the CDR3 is TGTGCTAGTGGGCAGGGCTTGATGTCTAATGAAAAACTGTTTTTT.

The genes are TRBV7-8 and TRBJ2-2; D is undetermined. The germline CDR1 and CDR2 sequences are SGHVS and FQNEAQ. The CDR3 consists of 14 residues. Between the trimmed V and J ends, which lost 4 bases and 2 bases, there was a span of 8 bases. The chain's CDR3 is CASSSELNTGELFF. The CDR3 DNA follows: TGTGCCAGCAGCTCCGAACTCAACACCGGGGAGCTGTTTTTT.

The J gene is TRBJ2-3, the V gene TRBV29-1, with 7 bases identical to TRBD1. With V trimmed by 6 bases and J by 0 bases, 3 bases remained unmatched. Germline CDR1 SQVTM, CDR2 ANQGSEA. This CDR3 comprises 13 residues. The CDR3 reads CSVGTASTDTQYF. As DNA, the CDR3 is TGCAGCGTGGGGACAGCTAGCACAGATACGCAGTATTTT.

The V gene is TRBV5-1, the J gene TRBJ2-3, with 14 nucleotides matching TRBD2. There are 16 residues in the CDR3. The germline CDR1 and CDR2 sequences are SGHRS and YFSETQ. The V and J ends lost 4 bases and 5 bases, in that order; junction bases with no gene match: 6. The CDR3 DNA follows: TGCGCCAGCAGCCCGGGACTAGCGGGAGATGGAGATACGCAGTATTTT. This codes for CASSPGLAGDGDTQYF.

CDR3 region: CASSEERNGELFF. CDR3 bases: TGTGCCAGCAGTGAAGAGCGGAATGGGGAACTGTTTTTT. The chain recombines TRBV6-4 with TRBJ1-4; D uncertain. V gave up 3 bases and J gave up 12 bases, with 14 bases separating them. The CDR3 spans 13 residues. From germline, CDR1 is MRHNA and CDR2 SNTAGT.

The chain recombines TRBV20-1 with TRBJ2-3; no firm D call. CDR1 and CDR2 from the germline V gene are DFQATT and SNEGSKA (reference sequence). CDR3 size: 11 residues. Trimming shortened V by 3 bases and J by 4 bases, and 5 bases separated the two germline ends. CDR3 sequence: CSASRPDTQYF. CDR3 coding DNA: TGCAGTGCTAGTAGGCCAGATACGCAGTATTTT.

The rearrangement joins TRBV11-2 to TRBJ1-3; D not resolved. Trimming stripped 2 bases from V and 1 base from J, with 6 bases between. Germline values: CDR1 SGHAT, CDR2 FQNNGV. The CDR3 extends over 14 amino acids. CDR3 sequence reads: CASSLQKSGNTIYF. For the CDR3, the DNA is TGTGCCAGCAGCTTACAGAAGTCTGGAAACACCATATATTTT.

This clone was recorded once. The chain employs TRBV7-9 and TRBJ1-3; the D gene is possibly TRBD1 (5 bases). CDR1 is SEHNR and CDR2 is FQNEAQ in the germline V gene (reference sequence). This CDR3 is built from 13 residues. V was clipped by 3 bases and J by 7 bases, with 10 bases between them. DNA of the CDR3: TGTGCCAGCAGCTTTGGGGGTCGGAACACCATATATTTT. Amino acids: CASSFGGRNTIYF.

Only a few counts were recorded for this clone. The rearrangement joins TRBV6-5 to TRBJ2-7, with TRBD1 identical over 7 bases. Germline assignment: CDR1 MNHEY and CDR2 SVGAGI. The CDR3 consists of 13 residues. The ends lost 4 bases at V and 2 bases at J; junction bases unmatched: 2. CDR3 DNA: TGTGCCAGCAGTTTACAGGGGACCTACGAGCAGTACGTC. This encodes CASSLQGTYEQYV.

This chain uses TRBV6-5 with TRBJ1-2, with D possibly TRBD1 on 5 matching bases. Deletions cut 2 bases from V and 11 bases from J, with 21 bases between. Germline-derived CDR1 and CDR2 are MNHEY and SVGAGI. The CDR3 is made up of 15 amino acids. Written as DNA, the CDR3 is TGTGCCAGCAGTTACGTCTCGGGACCTCCGAAGGGTTACACCTTC. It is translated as CASSYVSGPPKGYTF.

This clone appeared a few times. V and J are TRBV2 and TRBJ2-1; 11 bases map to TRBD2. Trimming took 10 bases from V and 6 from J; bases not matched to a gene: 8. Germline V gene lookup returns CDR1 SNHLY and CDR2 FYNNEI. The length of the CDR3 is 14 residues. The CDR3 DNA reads TGTGCCATCAAGCTAGCGGGAGGAACCAATGAGCAGTTCTTC. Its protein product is CAIKLAGGTNEQFF.

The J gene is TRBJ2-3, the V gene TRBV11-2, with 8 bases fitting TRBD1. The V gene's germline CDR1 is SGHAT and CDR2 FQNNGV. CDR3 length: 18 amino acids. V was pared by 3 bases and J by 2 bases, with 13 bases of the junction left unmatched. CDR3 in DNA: TGTGCCAGCAGCTTCAGGGGGGCAGGGGGCCGTTACACAGATACGCAGTATTTT. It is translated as CASSFRGAGGRYTDTQYF.

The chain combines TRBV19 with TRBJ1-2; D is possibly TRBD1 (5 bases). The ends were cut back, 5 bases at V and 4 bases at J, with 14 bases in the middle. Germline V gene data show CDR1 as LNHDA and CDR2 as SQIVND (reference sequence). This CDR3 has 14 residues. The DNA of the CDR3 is TGTGCCAGTAGTTCATCCGGGACTATCTATGGCTACACCTTC. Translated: CASSSSGTIYGYTF.

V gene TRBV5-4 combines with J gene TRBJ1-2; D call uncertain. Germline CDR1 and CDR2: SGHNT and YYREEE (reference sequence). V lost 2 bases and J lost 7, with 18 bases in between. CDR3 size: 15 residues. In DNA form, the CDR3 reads TGTGCCAGCAGCTTTAAGGGAGGATTAGAGAGTGGCTACACCTTC. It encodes CASSFKGGLESGYTF.